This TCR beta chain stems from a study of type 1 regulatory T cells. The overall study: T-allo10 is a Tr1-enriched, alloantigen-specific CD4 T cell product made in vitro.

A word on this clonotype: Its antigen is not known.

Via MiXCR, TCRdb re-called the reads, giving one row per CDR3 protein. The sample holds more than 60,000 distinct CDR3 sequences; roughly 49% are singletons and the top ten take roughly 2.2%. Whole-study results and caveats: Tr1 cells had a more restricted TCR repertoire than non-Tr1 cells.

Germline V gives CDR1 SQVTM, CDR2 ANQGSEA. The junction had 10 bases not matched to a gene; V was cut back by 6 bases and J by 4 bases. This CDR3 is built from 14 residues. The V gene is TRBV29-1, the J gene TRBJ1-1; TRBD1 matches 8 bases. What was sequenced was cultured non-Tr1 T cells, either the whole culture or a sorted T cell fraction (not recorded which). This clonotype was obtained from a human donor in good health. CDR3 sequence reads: CSVRIQGAGTEAFF. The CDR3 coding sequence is TGCAGCGTACGTATCCAGGGGGCGGGCACTGAAGCTTTCTTT.